This entry features one T cell receptor (beta chain) sequence. These data come from a study of blood T cell repertoires in COVID-19. Clones were read by immunoSEQ multiplex PCR, and TCRdb kept only the in-frame ones, dropping some. The sample records over 120,000 clones, approximately 80% being singletons. Germline CDR1 MDHEN, CDR2 SYDVKM. Trimming pared 3 bases from V and 5 bases from J, leaving 10 bases between. The CDR3 totals 13 residues. Material for sequencing was peripheral blood. This sequence joins TRBV28 and TRBJ1-2, with a weak D call TRBD1 (6 bases). The receptor comes from a human donor in a cohort sampled during active COVID-19. Written as DNA, the CDR3 is TGTGCCAGCAGTTTTGAAGGGGGTTATGGCTACACCTTC. Amino acids: CASSFEGGYGYTF.